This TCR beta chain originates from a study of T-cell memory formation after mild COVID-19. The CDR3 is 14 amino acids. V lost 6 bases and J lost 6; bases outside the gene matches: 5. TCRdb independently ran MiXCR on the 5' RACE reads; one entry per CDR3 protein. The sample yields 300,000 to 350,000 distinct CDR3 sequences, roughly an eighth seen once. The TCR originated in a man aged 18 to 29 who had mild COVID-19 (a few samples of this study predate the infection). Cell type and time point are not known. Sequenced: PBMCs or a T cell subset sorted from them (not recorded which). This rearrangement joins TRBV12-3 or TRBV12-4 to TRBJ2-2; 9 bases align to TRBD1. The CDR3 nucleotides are TGTGCCAGCAGACCGGGACAGGGCGCCGGGGAGCTGTTTTTT. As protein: CASRPGQGAGELFF.